The T cell receptor (beta chain) under discussion was sequenced for a study of T cell responses to AZD1222 COVID-19 vaccine. The assay was immunoSEQ multiplex PCR, and TCRdb's table has in-frame clones only and misses some. The data show 150,000 to 200,000 clones, more than 80% seen once. CDR3 size: 12 residues. V shed 6 bases and J shed 3 bases, with 8 bases lying between them. Germline-derived CDR1 and CDR2 are MNHEY and SMNVEV (reference sequence). The V and J genes are TRBV27 and TRBJ1-1; D gene ambiguous. The sequencing used peripheral blood, collected on day 0 of AZD1222 vaccination. This TCR derives from an adult in good health. CDR3 in amino acids: CASRDAYTEAFF. CDR3 nucleotides: TGTGCCAGCAGGGACGCCTACACTGAAGCTTTCTTT.